Below are 13 T cell receptor beta chains sequenced from a single sample in a study of Graves' ophthalmopathy and Graves' hyperthyroidism. From RNA, the CDR3 regions of TCR beta chains were amplified and sequenced. HTBI primers were used in a first-round RT-PCR, which preceded a second-round multiplex PCR. TCRdb called the multiplex PCR reads again in MiXCR, with one record for every CDR3 protein. The sample has hundreds of thousands of distinct CDR3 sequences, roughly 41% seen once. Input material: peripheral blood. The receptors originated from an adult man with Graves' ophthalmopathy.

This clonotype was observed a handful of times. The genes are TRBV27 and TRBJ1-2, with D maybe TRBD1 (6 bases). CDR1 and CDR2 from the germline V gene are MNHEY and SMNVEV (reference sequence). Trimming cost V 6 bases and J 6 bases, with 17 bases left between them. The CDR3 sequence is 14 residues long. DNA of the CDR3: TGTGCCAGCAGGCCTACAGGGCTTGGGGATGGCTACACCTTC. This encodes CASRPTGLGDGYTF.

The chain carries TRBV5-1 and TRBJ2-2; 9 bases fit TRBD2. CDR1 and CDR2 from the germline V gene are SGHRS and YFSETQ. CDR3 size: 16 residues. J was trimmed by 4 bases and V by 3 bases; bases with no gene match: 7. CDR3 region: CASSSVAGAVTGELFF. CDR3 sequence (DNA): TGCGCCAGCAGCTCCGTAGCGGGAGCCGTCACCGGGGAGCTGTTTTTT.

The chain combines TRBV25-1 with TRBJ2-3; maybe TRBD2 (5 bases). The CDR3 is made up of 15 amino acids. V lost 6 bases and J 2 bases, leaving 15 bases between the germline ends. Per germline, CDR1 MGHDK and CDR2 SYGVNS. The CDR3 protein is CASSLALGSTDTQYF. For the CDR3, the DNA is TGTGCCAGCAGCTTAGCGCTGGGGTCCACAGATACGCAGTATTTT.

This clonotype showed up many times. The chain's CDR3 is CASRVRTGELFF. DNA for the CDR3: TGTGCCAGCAGAGTCCGCACCGGGGAGCTGTTTTTT. The gene calls are TRBV2 and TRBJ2-2; D uncertain. This CDR3 has 12 amino acids. V lost 6 bases to trimming and J lost 4 bases, with 6 bases between them. Germline V lookup: CDR1 SNHLY, CDR2 FYNNEI.

This clonotype was detected many times. J is TRBJ1-5 and V is TRBV2, with TRBD1 identical over 7 bases. Germline-derived CDR1 and CDR2 are SNHLY and FYNNEI. J gave up 5 bases and V 2 bases, and 3 bases lay outside the gene matches. CDR3 length: 14 amino acids. In nucleotides, the CDR3 is TGTGCCAGCAGTGAACAGGGGGGTTATCAGCCCCAGCATTTT. Translated, it gives CASSEQGGYQPQHF.

This clonotype was detected a few times. The chain carries TRBV24-1 and TRBJ2-7, with D perhaps TRBD1 or TRBD2 (5 bases each). The DNA end is a closer match to TRBJ2-1, so the J assignment may be wrong. Germline V lookup: CDR1 KGHDR, CDR2 SFDVKD. The CDR3 runs 13 residues. Here the CDR3 DNA reads TGTGCCACCAGTAGGGACCAATACAATGAGCAGTTCTTC. Encoded protein: CATSRDQYNEQFF.

This clonotype was detected only once. This sequence joins TRBV10-3 and TRBJ1-2; TRBD1 matches at 7 bases. CDR1 is ENHRY and CDR2 is SYGVKD in the germline V gene. The CDR3 is 15 residues long. Trimming took 2 bases from V and 0 from J; bases not matched to a gene: 3. Written as DNA, the CDR3 is TGTGCCATCAGTGAGGGACAGGCAGCTAACTATGGCTACACCTTC. Translation gives CAISEGQAANYGYTF.

This clonotype was counted many times. The rearrangement uses TRBV20-1 and TRBJ2-5, with a tentative D call TRBD2 (5 bases). The CDR3 sequence is 13 residues long. Germline V gene sequence: CDR1 DFQATT, CDR2 SNEGSKA (reference sequence). The V gene lost 1 base and the J gene lost 2 bases, with 8 bases spanning the gap. CDR3 sequence (DNA): TGCAGTGCTAGAGTACTAGTTCAAGAGACCCAGTACTTC. It specifies CSARVLVQETQYF.

Many counts were recorded for this clonotype. The chain uses TRBV5-1 and TRBJ2-7; D is undetermined. The CDR3 consists of 15 residues. Trimming took off 1 base at V and 0 bases at J, with 11 bases between the two ends. The germline V gene encodes CDR1 SGHRS and CDR2 YFSETQ. CDR3 residues: CASSLQGSGSYEQYF. CDR3 DNA sequence: TGCGCCAGCAGCTTGCAAGGGTCGGGCTCCTACGAGCAGTACTTC. The full variable domain, completed using reference TRBV5-1 and TRBJ2-7, is KAGVTQTPRYLIKTRGQQVTLSCSPISGHRSVSWYQQTPGQGLQFLFEYFSETQRNKGNFPGRFSGRQFSNSRSEMNVSTLELGDSALYLCASSLQGSGSYEQYFGPGTRLTVT.

The chain couples TRBV11-1 to TRBJ2-3, with 10 nucleotides matching TRBD1. The CDR3 runs to 16 residues. Looked up from germline, CDR1 is SGHAT and CDR2 is FQDESV (reference sequence). With V trimmed by 6 bases and J by 3 bases, 9 bases remained unmatched. The CDR3 reads CASSDPDRGNTDTQYF. CDR3 in DNA: TGTGCCAGCAGTGATCCGGACAGGGGGAATACAGATACGCAGTATTTT. The complete variable domain, with remaining parts taken from reference TRBV11-1 and TRBJ2-3, reads EAEVAQSPRYKITEKSQAVAFWCDPISGHATLYWYRQILGQGPELLVQFQDESVVDDSQLPKDRFSAERLKGVDSTLKIQPAELGDSAMYLCASSDPDRGNTDTQYFGPGTRLTVL.

The V and J genes are TRBV12-3 or TRBV12-4 and TRBJ2-5; D is possibly TRBD1 (5 bases). The CDR3 has 14 residues. Deletions cut 4 bases from V and 13 bases from J, with 22 bases between. The CDR3 nucleotides read TGTGCCAGCAGTTCCCAGGGAATCCTCTTCGAGCGGTACTTC. Encoded protein: CASSSQGILFERYF.

This clonotype was observed many times. The chain couples TRBV10-3 to TRBJ2-5; 9 bases match TRBD2. The length of the CDR3 is 15 residues. CDR1 and CDR2 (germline): ENHRY, SYGVKD. J gave up 5 bases and V 3 bases, and 7 bases lay outside the gene matches. CDR3 nucleotide sequence: TGTGCCATCAGTGATCTTGCGGGAGGGTACGAGACCCAGTACTTC. Translation gives CAISDLAGGYETQYF.

Note on this clonotype: This may stem from a read error, because a much larger clone lies one nucleotide away. The V call is TRBV6-6, the J call TRBJ2-2; TRBD1 matches 11 bases. With V trimmed by 7 bases and J by 4 bases, 5 bases remained unmatched. Germline V gene lookup returns CDR1 MNHNY and CDR2 SVGAGI (reference sequence). This CDR3 region has 15 residues. Here the CDR3 DNA reads TGTGCCAGCAATACCGGGACAGGGGGCACCGGGGAGCTGTTTTTT. Protein sequence: CASNTGTGGTGELFF.